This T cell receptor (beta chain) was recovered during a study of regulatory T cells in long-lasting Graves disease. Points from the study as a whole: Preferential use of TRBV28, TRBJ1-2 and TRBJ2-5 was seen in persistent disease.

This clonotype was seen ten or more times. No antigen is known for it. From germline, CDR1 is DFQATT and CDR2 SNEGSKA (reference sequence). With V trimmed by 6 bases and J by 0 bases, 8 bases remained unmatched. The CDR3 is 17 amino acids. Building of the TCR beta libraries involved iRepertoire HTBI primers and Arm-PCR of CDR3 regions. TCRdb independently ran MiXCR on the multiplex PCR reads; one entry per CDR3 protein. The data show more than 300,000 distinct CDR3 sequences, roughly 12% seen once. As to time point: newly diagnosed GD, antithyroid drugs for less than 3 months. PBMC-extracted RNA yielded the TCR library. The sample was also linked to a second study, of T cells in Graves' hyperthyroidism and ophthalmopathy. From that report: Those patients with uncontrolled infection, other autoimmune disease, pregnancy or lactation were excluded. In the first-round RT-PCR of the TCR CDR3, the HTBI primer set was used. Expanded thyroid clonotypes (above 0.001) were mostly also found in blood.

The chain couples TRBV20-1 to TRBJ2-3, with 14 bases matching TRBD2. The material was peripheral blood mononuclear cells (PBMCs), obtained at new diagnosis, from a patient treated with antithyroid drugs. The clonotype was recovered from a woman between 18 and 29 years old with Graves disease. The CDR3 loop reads CSALGLAGETSTDTQYF. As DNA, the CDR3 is TGCAGTGCCCTGGGACTAGCGGGAGAGACTAGCACAGATACGCAGTATTTT.